This T cell receptor (beta chain) was sequenced during a study of blood T cell repertoires in COVID-19. Study information: Samples of COVID-19 (acute and convalescent) were obtained from the United States, Italy and Spain. From T cells, B-cell-depleted T cells, or PBMCs came the material, which was cDNA or gDNA.

Per the authors' pipeline: Estimated nucleated cell counts came from reference gene primer amplification. Sequenced by immunoSEQ multiplex PCR; TCRdb stores in-frame clones only, minus some. Clone size and V and J calls were adopted from that table, with D and trimming inferred from the DNA. The sample lists under 500,000 clones; roughly 90% were seen once. V was pared by 7 bases and J by 13 bases, with 19 bases between. The CDR3 is 13 amino acids. Source material: peripheral blood. This clonotype originated in a woman aged 25 to 45 with acute or convalescent COVID-19. The chain links TRBV12-3 or TRBV12-4 to TRBJ1-4; unclear D gene. The CDR3 DNA sequence: TGTGCCAGCACCTCTGGCGGATTAGGTGGACTGTTTTTT. Its protein product is CASTSGGLGGLFF.